This TCR beta chain was retrieved from a study of control samples from healthy donors and cancer patients. The CDR3 sequence is 18 residues long. Germline trimming cut 3 bases from V and 6 bases from J; bases unmatched to any gene: 17. Germline V gene data show CDR1 as SGHAT and CDR2 as FQNNGV. The repertoire was sequenced with immunoSEQ multiplex PCR; TCRdb's copy has only in-frame clones and lacks some. Here the sample spans over 85,000 clones, 85% to 95% being singletons. The chain uses TRBV11-2 and TRBJ1-5, with TRBD1 matching 7 bases. This sequence originates from a woman aged 30 to 39 in good health. Sequenced: blood. The chain's CDR3 is CASSLGASGTALGQPQHF. CDR3 coding DNA: TGTGCCAGCAGCTTGGGAGCATCCGGGACAGCTTTGGGTCAGCCCCAGCATTTT.